A selection of T cell receptor beta chains follows, all from one sample in a study of blood T cell repertoires in COVID-19. Some clones are missing from TCRdb's copy, which holds only in-frame ones; the method was immunoSEQ multiplex PCR. Here the sample spans some 150,000 clones, roughly 78% being singletons. The sample taken for sequencing was peripheral blood. These receptors all stem from a man at least 80 years old with acute or convalescent COVID-19. CDR3s include the opening cysteine and the closing phenylalanine or tryptophan. The order of the fields is J gene, clone size, V gene, D gene, CDR3 DNA, CDR3 protein. A D gene is named only where the DNA matches it firmly. A clone size is listed for some rows: how often the clone was seen (once, few, many), or a class if it is expanded.

>TRBJ1-2|.|TRBV5-1|.
TGCGCCAGCAGCTCGGCTTCCCGTTTCAGGGATGGCTACACCTTC
CASSSASRFRDGYTF
>TRBJ2-5|.|TRBV4-2|.
TGTGCCAGCAGCCAAGAGGGACTCCTGGGGGAGACCCAGTACTTC
CASSQEGLLGETQYF
>TRBJ2-2|.|TRBV7-2|TRBD1
TGTGCCAGCAGCCCACAGGGGCCGAACACCGGGGAGCTGTTTTTT
CASSPQGPNTGELFF
>TRBJ2-1|.|TRBV18|TRBD2
TGTGCCAGCTCACGAACGGCTAGCGGGCAATTCTCCTACAATGAGCAGTTCTTC
CASSRTASGQFSYNEQFF
>TRBJ2-7|.|TRBV6-1|.
TGTGCCAGCACCTTCATAGCTTCGAGCTCCTACGAGCAGTACTTC
CASTFIASSSYEQYF
>TRBJ2-2|once|TRBV2|TRBD1
TGTGCCAGCAGCAGACAGGGGGCTTCCGGGGAGCTGTTTTTT
CASSRQGASGELFF
>TRBJ1-2|.|TRBV28|.
TGTGCCAGCACCAGCGGGAGCGCCGGCTACACCTTC
CASTSGSAGYTF
>TRBJ1-1|once|TRBV28|TRBD1
TGTGCCAGCATCAATCAGGGGGTAGGCACTGAAGCTTTCTTT
CASINQGVGTEAFF
>TRBJ1-3|once|TRBV18|.
TGTGCCAGCTCACCCCTACCTAGTTCAGCTGGAAACACCATATATTTT
CASSPLPSSAGNTIYF
>TRBJ1-2|many|TRBV3-1/TRBV3-2|.
TGTGCCAGCAGCCAATTTCAGGGTTACTATGGCTACACCTTC
CASSQFQGYYGYTF
>TRBJ2-6|.|TRBV15|TRBD1
TGTGCCACCAGCAGAGGGACAGGGGCATCTGGGGCCAACGTCCTGACTTTC
CATSRGTGASGANVLTF
>TRBJ2-5|.|TRBV28|.
TGTGCCAGCAGTTCATATGCAGTCGGGGGTGAGACCCAGTACTTC
CASSSYAVGGETQYF
>TRBJ1-3|.|TRBV18|TRBD1
TGTGCCAGCTCACCACCCCAGGGGGCATCTGGAAACACCATATATTTT
CASSPPQGASGNTIYF
>TRBJ2-1|many|TRBV24-1|TRBD2
TGTGCCACCAGTGATCACGGGACTAGCGGGCAGGATGAGCAGTTCTTC
CATSDHGTSGQDEQFF
>TRBJ2-5|once|TRBV6-5|TRBD1
TGTGCCAGCAGCCCCGGGACAGGCGGCAGGGAGACCCAGTACTTC
CASSPGTGGRETQYF
>TRBJ2-7|.|TRBV7-9|TRBD2
TGTGCCAGCAGACGTGGGGACCTGGGGGGGAATGAGCAGTACTTC
CASRRGDLGGNEQYF
>TRBJ2-3|.|TRBV24-1|.
TGTGCCACCAGTGATGGGGGGGCGGGAGATACGCAGTATTTT
CATSDGGAGDTQYF
>TRBJ1-2|.|TRBV6-6|.
TGTGCCAGCAGCCGAGGGGGGACTAACTATGGCTACACCTTC
CASSRGGTNYGYTF
>TRBJ1-6|.|TRBV18|.
TGTGCCAGCTCACCAGCCCCAGATTCACCCCTCCACTTT
CASSPAPDSPLHF
>TRBJ1-5|.|TRBV2|TRBD1
TGTGCCAGCGGCTGGACAGGGGGCTTGTCATTCGGCAATCAGCCCCAGCATTTT
CASGWTGGLSFGNQPQHF
>TRBJ2-7|.|TRBV27|.
TGTGCCAGCAGTTTCGCCTCGGGGGGCCACTCCTACGAGCAGTACTTC
CASSFASGGHSYEQYF
>TRBJ1-4|.|TRBV18|.
TGTGCCAGCTCACCAGGGTCGGAGGAAAAACTGTTTTTT
CASSPGSEEKLFF
>TRBJ2-2|.|TRBV7-9|.
TGTGCCAGCGAGGGGGGGCGATGGACCGGGGAGCTGTTTTTT
CASEGGRWTGELFF
>TRBJ1-4|.|TRBV15|.
TGTGCCACCAGCAGAGATGGCGACTCGCGGGGAAAACTGTTTTTT
CATSRDGDSRGKLFF
>TRBJ2-1|.|TRBV5-1|TRBD2
TGCGCCAGCAGCTTCACTAGCGGGGGGGAATACAATGAGCAGTTCTTC
CASSFTSGGEYNEQFF
>TRBJ2-2|.|TRBV5-4|TRBD1
TGTGCCAGCAGCCTGGACAGGGGGCGCATGGACACCGGGGAGCTGTTTTTT
CASSLDRGRMDTGELFF
>TRBJ2-1|.|TRBV9|TRBD2
TGTGCCAGCAGCGTTCTTCCCGCCGGGACTAGTGGCTACAATGAGCAGTTCTTC
CASSVLPAGTSGYNEQFF
>TRBJ1-1|few|TRBV2|.
TGTGCCAGCAGTGACCTTCGGAACACTGAAGCTTTCTTT
CASSDLRNTEAFF
>TRBJ2-5|.|TRBV19|TRBD1
TGTGCCAGTCGCCCGGGACAGGGGGTGGTGGAGACCCAGTACTTC
CASRPGQGVVETQYF
>TRBJ1-1|.|TRBV18|.
TGTGCCAGCTCAACTGACGGCGGGACTGAAGCTTTCTTT
CASSTDGGTEAFF
>TRBJ2-7|.|TRBV5-3|TRBD1
TGTGCCAGAAGCTTGAACAGGGGCTTATACTACGAGCAGTACTTC
CARSLNRGLYYEQYF
>TRBJ1-6|.|TRBV7-9|TRBD1
TGTGCCAGCAGCCAGATAATCGGGACAGGGTTAGTTGGGAGTTCACCCCTCCACTTT
CASSQIIGTGLVGSSPLHF
>TRBJ1-1|.|TRBV5-4|TRBD1
TGTGCCAGCAGCCCCAGGGGCGGGACAGGGAACACTGAAGCTTTCTTT
CASSPRGGTGNTEAFF
>TRBJ2-1|.|TRBV4-3|TRBD2
TGCGCCAGCAGCCAACCGGCCGCGGGACTAGCGGGGGGGAGGAGCTCCTACAATGAGCAGTTCTTC
CASSQPAAGLAGGRSSYNEQFF
>TRBJ1-2|.|TRBV3-1/TRBV3-2|.
TGTGCCACCCAGAACGAAGCTAACTATGGCTACACCTTC
CATQNEANYGYTF
>TRBJ1-4|.|TRBV5-6|.
TGTGCCAGCAGCCCACTGGTGGAGGGCGCACTGAATGAAAAACTGTTTTTT
CASSPLVEGALNEKLFF
>TRBJ1-3|.|TRBV18|.
TGTGCCAGCTCACCACAGCCGCCCGGCTCTGGAAACACCATATATTTT
CASSPQPPGSGNTIYF